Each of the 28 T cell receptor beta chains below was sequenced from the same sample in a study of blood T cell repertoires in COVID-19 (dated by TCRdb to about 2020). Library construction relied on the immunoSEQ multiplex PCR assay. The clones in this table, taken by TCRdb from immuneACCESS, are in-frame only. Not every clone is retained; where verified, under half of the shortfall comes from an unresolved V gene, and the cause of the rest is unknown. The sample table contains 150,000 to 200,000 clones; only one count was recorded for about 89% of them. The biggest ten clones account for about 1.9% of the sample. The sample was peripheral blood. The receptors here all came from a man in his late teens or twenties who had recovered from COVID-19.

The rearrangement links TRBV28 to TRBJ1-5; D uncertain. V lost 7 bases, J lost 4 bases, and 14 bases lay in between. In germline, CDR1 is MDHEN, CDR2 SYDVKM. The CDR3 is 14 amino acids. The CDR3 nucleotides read TGTGCCAGCACGGGGTTCCCCTCTAATCAGCCCCAGCATTTT. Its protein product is CASTGFPSNQPQHF.

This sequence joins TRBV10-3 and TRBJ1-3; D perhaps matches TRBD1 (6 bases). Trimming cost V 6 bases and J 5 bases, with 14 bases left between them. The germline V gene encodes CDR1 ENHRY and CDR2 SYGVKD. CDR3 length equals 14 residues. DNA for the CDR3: TGTGCCATCAGGATGGACGGGGGGCGAAACACCATATATTTT. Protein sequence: CAIRMDGGRNTIYF.

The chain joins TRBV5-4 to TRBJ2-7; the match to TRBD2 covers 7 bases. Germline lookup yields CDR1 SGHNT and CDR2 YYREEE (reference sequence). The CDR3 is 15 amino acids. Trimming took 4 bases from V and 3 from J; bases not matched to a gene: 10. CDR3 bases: TGTGCCAGCAGCGTCACTAGCGCAACTCACTACGAGCAGTACTTC. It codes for CASSVTSATHYEQYF.

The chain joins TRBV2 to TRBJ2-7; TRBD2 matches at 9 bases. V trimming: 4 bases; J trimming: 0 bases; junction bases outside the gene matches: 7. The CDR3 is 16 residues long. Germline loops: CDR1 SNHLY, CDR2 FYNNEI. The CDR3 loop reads CASSVRLAESSYEQYF. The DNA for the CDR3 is TGTGCCAGCAGTGTACGACTAGCGGAGAGCTCCTACGAGCAGTACTTC.

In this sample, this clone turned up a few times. The CDR3 DNA is TGTGCCAGCAGTTACGATTTTGGAGGGGGCCACGAGCAGTACTTC. Amino acid sequence: CASSYDFGGGHEQYF. The chain couples TRBV6-2 or TRBV6-3 to TRBJ2-7, with TRBD1 as a possible D gene (7 bases). Trimming pared 2 bases from V and 5 bases from J, leaving 16 bases between. The CDR3 sequence is 15 residues long. Germline V CDR1 and CDR2: MNHEY, SVGEGT.

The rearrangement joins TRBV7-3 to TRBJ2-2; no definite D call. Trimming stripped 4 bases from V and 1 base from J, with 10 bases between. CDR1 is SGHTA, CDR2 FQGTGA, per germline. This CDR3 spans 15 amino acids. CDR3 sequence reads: CASSSKLGNTGELFF. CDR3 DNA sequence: TGTGCCAGCAGCTCAAAACTCGGGAACACCGGGGAGCTGTTTTTT.

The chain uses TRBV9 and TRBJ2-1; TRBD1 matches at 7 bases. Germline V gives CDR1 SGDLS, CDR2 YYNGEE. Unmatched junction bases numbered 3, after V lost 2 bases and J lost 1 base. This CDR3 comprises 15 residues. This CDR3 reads CASSVSQGSYNEQFF. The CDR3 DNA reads TGTGCCAGCAGCGTTTCACAGGGGTCCTACAATGAGCAGTTCTTC.

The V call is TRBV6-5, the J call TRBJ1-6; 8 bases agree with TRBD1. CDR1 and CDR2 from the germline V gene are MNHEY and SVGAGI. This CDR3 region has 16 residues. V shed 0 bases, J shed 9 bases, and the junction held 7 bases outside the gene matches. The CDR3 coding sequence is TGTGCCAGCAGTTACTCGTTCGCAGGGGGCGGTTCACCCCTCCACTTT. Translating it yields CASSYSFAGGGSPLHF.

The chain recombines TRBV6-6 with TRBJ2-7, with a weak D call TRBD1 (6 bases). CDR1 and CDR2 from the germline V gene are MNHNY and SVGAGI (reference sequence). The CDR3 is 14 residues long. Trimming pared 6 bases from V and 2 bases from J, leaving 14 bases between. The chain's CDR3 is CASSLGTRTYEQYF. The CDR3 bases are TGTGCCAGCAGCCTGGGGACACGGACCTACGAGCAGTACTTC.

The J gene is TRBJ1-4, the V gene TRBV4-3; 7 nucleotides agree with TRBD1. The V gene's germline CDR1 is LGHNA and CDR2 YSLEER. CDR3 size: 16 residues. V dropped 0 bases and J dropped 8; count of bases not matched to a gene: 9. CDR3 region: CASSQEPGTEYEKLFF. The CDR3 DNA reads TGCGCCAGCAGCCAAGAACCCGGGACAGAGTACGAAAAACTGTTTTTT.

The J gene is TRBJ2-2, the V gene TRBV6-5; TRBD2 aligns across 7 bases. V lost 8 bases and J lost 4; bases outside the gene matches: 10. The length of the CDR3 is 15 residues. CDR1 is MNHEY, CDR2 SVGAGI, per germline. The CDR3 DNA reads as TGTGCCAGCTACCTCGGCGGGAGTAGCACCGGGGAGCTGTTTTTT. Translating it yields CASYLGGSSTGELFF.

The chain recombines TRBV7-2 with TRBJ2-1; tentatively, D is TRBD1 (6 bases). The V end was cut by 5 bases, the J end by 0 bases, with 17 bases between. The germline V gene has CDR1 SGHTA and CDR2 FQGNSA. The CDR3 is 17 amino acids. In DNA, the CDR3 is TGTGCCAGCAGCGGACAGCCGGTTAGCAGCTCCTACAATGAGCAGTTCTTC. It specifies CASSGQPVSSSYNEQFF.

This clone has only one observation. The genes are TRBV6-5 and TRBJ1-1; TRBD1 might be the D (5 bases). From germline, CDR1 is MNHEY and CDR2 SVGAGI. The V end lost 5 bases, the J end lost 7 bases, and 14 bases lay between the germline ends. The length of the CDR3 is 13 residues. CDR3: CASSPRDRGEAFF. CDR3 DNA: TGTGCCAGCAGTCCCAGGGATCGCGGTGAAGCTTTCTTT.

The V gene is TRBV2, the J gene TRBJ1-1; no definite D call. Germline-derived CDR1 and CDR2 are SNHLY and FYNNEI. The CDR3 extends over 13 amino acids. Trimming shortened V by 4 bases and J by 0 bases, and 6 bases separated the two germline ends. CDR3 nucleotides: TGTGCCAGCAGTGGGGCGTTGAACACTGAAGCTTTCTTT. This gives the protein CASSGALNTEAFF.

Written as DNA, the CDR3 is TGCGCCAGCAGCCAAGGAGAGGCCCCCGGAGACGGGGAGCTGTTTTTT. The encoded protein is CASSQGEAPGDGELFF. The rearrangement uses TRBV4-1 and TRBJ2-2; D unresolved. Trimming took 1 base from V and 7 from J, leaving 16 bases between them. The germline gives CDR1 MGHRA, CDR2 YSYEKL. This CDR3 spans 16 amino acids.

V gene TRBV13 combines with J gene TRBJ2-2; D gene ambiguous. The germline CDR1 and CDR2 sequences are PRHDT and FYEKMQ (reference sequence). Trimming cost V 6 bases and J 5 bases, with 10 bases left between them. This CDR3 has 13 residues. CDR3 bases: TGTGCCAGCAGGCTAACAGAGACCGGGGAGCTGTTTTTT. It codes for CASRLTETGELFF.

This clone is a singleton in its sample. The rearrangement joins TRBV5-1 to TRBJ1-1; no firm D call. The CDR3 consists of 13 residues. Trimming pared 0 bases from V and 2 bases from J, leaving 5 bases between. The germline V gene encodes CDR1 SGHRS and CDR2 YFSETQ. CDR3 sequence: CASSLVVNTEAFF. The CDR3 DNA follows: TGCGCCAGCAGCTTGGTAGTAAACACTGAAGCTTTCTTT.

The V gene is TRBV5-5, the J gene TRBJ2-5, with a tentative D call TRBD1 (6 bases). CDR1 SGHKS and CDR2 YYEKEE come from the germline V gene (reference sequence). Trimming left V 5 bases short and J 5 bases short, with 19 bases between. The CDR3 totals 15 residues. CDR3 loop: CASRGQTGLVETQYF. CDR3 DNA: TGTGCCAGCAGGGGCCAAACAGGGTTAGTGGAGACCCAGTACTTC. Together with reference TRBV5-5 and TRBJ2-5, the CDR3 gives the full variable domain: DAGVTQSPTHLIKTRGQQVTLRCSPISGHKSVSWYQQVLGQGPQFIFQYYEKEERGRGNFPDRFSARQFPNYSSELNVNALLLGDSALYLCASRGQTGLVETQYFGPGTRLLVL.

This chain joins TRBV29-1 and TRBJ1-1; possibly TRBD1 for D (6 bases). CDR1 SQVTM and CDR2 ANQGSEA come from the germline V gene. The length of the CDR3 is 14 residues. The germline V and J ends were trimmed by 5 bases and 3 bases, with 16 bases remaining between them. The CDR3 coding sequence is TGCAGCGTTACGGACGGACAGCGAGACACTGAAGCTTTCTTT. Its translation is CSVTDGQRDTEAFF.

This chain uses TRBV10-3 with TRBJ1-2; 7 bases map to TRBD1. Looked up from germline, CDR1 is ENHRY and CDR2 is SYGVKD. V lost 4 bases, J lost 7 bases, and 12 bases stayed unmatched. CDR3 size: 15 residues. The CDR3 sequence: CAISVGQTNQPGYTF. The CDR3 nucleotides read TGTGCCATCAGTGTGGGACAGACGAATCAGCCTGGCTACACCTTC.

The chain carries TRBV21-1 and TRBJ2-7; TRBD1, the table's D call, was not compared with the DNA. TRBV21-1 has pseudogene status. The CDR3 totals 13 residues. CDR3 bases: TGTGCCAGGGCTTTTTGGTTGCCCTGCGAGCAGTACTTC. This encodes CARAFWLPCEQYF.

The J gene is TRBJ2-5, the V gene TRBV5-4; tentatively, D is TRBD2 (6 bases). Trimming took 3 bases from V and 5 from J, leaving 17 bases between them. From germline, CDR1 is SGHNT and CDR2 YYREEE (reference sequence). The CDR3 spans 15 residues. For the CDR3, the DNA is TGTGCCAGCAGCTCCTCTGCGCGGGACGGGGAGACCCAGTACTTC. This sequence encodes CASSSSARDGETQYF.

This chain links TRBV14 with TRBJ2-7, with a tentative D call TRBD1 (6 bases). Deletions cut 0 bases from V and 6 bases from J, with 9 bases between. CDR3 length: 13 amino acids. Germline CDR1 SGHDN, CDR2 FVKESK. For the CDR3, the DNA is TGTGCCAGCAGCCAAGATTTGGGGGCCGAGCAGTACTTC. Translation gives CASSQDLGAEQYF.

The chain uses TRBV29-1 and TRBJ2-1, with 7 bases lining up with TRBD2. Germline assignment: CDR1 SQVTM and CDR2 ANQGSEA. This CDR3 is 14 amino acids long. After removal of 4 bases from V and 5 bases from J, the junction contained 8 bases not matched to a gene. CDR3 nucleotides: TGCAGCGTTGCTGGGCTAGCGGACGACAATGAGCAGTTCTTC. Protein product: CSVAGLADDNEQFF.

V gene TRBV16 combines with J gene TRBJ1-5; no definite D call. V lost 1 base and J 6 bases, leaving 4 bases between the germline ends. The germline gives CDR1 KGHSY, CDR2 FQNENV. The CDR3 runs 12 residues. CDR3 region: CASSQLSQPQHF. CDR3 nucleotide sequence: TGTGCCAGCAGCCAATTGAGTCAGCCCCAGCATTTT.

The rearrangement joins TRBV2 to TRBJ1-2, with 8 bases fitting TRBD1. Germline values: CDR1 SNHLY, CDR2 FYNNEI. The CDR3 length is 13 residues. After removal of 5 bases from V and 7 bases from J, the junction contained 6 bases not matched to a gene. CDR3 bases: TGTGCCAGCAGTATCGACAGGGGTGGTGGCTACACCTTC. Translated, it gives CASSIDRGGGYTF.

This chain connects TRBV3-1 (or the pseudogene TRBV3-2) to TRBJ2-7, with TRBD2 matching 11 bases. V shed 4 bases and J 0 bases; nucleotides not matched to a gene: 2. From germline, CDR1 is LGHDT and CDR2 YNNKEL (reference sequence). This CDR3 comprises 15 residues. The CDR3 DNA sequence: TGTGCCAGCAGCCCGGGACTAGCGGCCTCCTACGAGCAGTACTTC. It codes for CASSPGLAASYEQYF.

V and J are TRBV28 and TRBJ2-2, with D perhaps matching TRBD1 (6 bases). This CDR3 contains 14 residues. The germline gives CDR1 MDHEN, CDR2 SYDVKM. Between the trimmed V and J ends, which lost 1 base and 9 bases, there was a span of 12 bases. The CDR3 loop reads CASSLSQGLRELFF. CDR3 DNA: TGTGCCAGCAGTTTATCGCAGGGGCTCAGGGAGCTGTTTTTT.